The 13 T cell receptor beta chains reported below all come from one sample, sequenced in a study of T cell responses to AZD1222 COVID-19 vaccine. The data were produced by immunoSEQ multiplex PCR, yet TCRdb's version contains in-frame clones alone and is incomplete. The sample consists of about 140,000 clones, about 92% of them appearing once. The material was peripheral blood, obtained on day 0 of MenACWY control vaccination. The receptors were sampled from an adult in good health.

The V and J genes are TRBV9 and TRBJ2-1, with D perhaps assigned TRBD1 or TRBD2 (5 bases each). V was clipped by 0 bases and J by 9 bases, with 13 bases between them. CDR1 and CDR2 (germline): SGDLS, YYNGEE. The CDR3 has 14 residues. In nucleotides, the CDR3 is TGTGCCAGCAGCGTAGTTTCCGGGGCGGGTGAGCAGTTCTTC. This encodes CASSVVSGAGEQFF.

The chain recombines TRBV7-8 with TRBJ2-3; 8 bases are shared with TRBD2. Germline trimming cut 5 bases from V and 4 bases from J; bases unmatched to any gene: 5. CDR3 length: 14 residues. The germline gives CDR1 SGHVS, CDR2 FQNEAQ. The CDR3, as DNA: TGTGCCAGCAGCCGGGGGGGGCGCCCAGATACGCAGTATTTT. This gives the protein CASSRGGRPDTQYF.

J is TRBJ2-2 and V is TRBV5-1; D is possibly TRBD1 (6 bases). V lost 4 bases to trimming and J lost 1 base, with 14 bases between them. Germline CDR1 is SGHRS and CDR2 is YFSETQ. This CDR3 comprises 16 residues. The CDR3 spells CASSTLQGMNTGELFF. CDR3 sequence (DNA): TGCGCCAGCAGCACCCTACAGGGTATGAACACCGGGGAGCTGTTTTTT.

The chain employs TRBV24-1 and TRBJ1-3; D ambiguous. Germline V gene data show CDR1 as KGHDR and CDR2 as SFDVKD. The ends were cut back, 6 bases at V and 8 bases at J, with 16 bases in the middle. CDR3 length: 14 amino acids. CDR3 amino acids: CATSYPHLVDTIYF. In DNA form, the CDR3 reads TGTGCCACCAGTTACCCTCATCTGGTAGACACCATATATTTT.

V usage is TRBV9 and J usage is TRBJ2-1, with a weak D call TRBD2 (6 bases). This CDR3 region has 14 residues. Germline V gene sequence: CDR1 SGDLS, CDR2 YYNGEE. V lost 1 base and J lost 6, with 11 bases in between. In DNA, the CDR3 is TGTGCCAGCAGCGTATTGATCGGGGGCAATGAGCAGTTCTTC. This gives the protein CASSVLIGGNEQFF.

The chain joins TRBV9 to TRBJ2-7, with TRBD1 identical over 9 bases. This CDR3 spans 14 amino acids. The V gene end was trimmed by 0 bases and the J gene end by 6 bases; junction bases not matched to a gene: 4. Germline V gene lookup returns CDR1 SGDLS and CDR2 YYNGEE. CDR3 in DNA: TGTGCCAGCAGCGTAGAGGGACAGGGAACCGAGCAGTACTTC. This translates into CASSVEGQGTEQYF. The full variable domain, its missing parts supplied by reference TRBV9 and TRBJ2-7, is DSGVTQTPKHLITATGQRVTLRCSPRSGDLSVYWYQQSLDQGLQFLIQYYNGEERAKGNILERFSAQQFPDLHSELNLSSLELGDSALYFCASSVEGQGTEQYFGPGTRLTVT.

The gene calls are TRBV6-5 and TRBJ2-3; D remains unclear. The CDR3 runs to 11 residues. V lost 6 bases to trimming and J lost 3 bases, with 4 bases between them. The V gene's germline CDR1 is MNHEY and CDR2 SVGAGI. Here the CDR3 reads CASRSTDTQYF. As DNA, the CDR3 is TGTGCCAGCAGGAGTACAGATACGCAGTATTTT.

The chain couples TRBV4-2 to TRBJ2-3; TRBD1 agrees at 7 bases. The germline V gene encodes CDR1 LGHNA and CDR2 YNFKEQ. CDR3 length: 15 residues. Trimming at V came to 2 bases and at J to 6 bases, leaving 8 bases not matched to a gene. The CDR3 nucleotides read TGTGCCAGCAGCCAACCGGGACAGAAGGAGGATACGCAGTATTTT. Translated: CASSQPGQKEDTQYF.

This chain connects TRBV6-1 to TRBJ1-2; D is uncertain. The length of the CDR3 is 15 residues. V lost 0 bases, J lost 1 base, and 9 bases lay in between. The germline gives CDR1 MNHNS, CDR2 SASEGT. The CDR3 is CASSEARGSNYGYTF. The CDR3 DNA reads TGTGCCAGCAGTGAAGCGCGAGGTAGTAACTATGGCTACACCTTC.

The chain links TRBV10-3 to TRBJ2-3, with unresolved D. The germline gives CDR1 ENHRY, CDR2 SYGVKD. This CDR3 comprises 12 residues. V was clipped by 4 bases and J by 3 bases, with 5 bases between them. The CDR3 bases are TGTGCCATCAGTGCTTCAACAGATACGCAGTATTTT. It encodes CAISASTDTQYF.

This chain connects TRBV12-3 or TRBV12-4 to TRBJ1-1; perhaps TRBD1 as D (6 bases). The CDR3 is made up of 12 amino acids. V lost 6 bases, J lost 1 base, and 6 bases lay in between. In DNA, the CDR3 is TGTGCCAGCAGACAGGGGAACACTGAAGCTTTCTTT. This translates into CASRQGNTEAFF.

The chain has TRBV2 and TRBJ1-6; 10 bases agree with TRBD1. The CDR3 is made up of 14 amino acids. The germline V gene encodes CDR1 SNHLY and CDR2 FYNNEI. The V gene end was trimmed by 10 bases and the J gene end by 8 bases; junction bases not matched to a gene: 8. This CDR3 reads CATPRGTGDSPLHF. The DNA for the CDR3 is TGTGCCACCCCGAGGGGGACAGGGGATTCACCCCTCCACTTT.

The V gene is TRBV30, the J gene TRBJ2-3, with 13 bases fitting TRBD2. The length of the CDR3 is 15 residues. V lost 3 bases and J lost 6; bases outside the gene matches: 6. The germline CDR1 and CDR2 sequences are GTSNPN and SVGIG (reference sequence). DNA of the CDR3: TGTGCCTGGAGAACCGGACTAGCGGGAGTGGATACGCAGTATTTT. As protein: CAWRTGLAGVDTQYF.